This TCR beta chain was found in a study of T cell responses to AZD1222 COVID-19 vaccine. Study results and caveats: Scientists sampled the repertoires only once the peak T cell response had passed.

A word on this clone: As yet, its antigen is unknown.

Assay used: immunoSEQ multiplex PCR; TCRdb lists only in-frame clones, some missing. The sample lists over 100,000 clones, 90% occurring once. This CDR3 has 14 amino acids. CDR1 and CDR2 from the germline V gene are MNHEY and SMNVEV (reference sequence). Trimming removed 8 bases at V and 4 bases at J, with 15 bases between. The source material was peripheral blood, sampled on day 0 of AZD1222 vaccination. V is TRBV27 and J is TRBJ2-1; D possibly corresponds to TRBD2 (6 bases). This clonotype was obtained from an adult in good health. The chain's CDR3 is CASAGFARYNEQFF. The CDR3 bases are TGTGCCAGCGCGGGGTTTGCGCGATACAATGAGCAGTTCTTC.